This is a list of T cell receptor beta chains from one sample in a study of T cell responses to AZD1222 COVID-19 vaccine. Sequencing used immunoSEQ multiplex PCR; TCRdb keeps in-frame clones, though not all of them. Here the sample spans about 81,000 clones, 90% being singletons. The material sequenced was peripheral blood, taken 28 days after the second AZD1222 dose. These receptors originate from an adult who received the AZD1222 COVID-19 vaccine. The CDR3 runs from the conserved cysteine through the conserved F or W. D genes are given only for firm matches. A row's size may be missing; if present it is once, few, many or a size class.

V	D	size	J	DNA	CDR3
TRBV5-4	NA	NA	TRBJ1-2	TGTGCCAGCAGCTTGCCTTCCCAGGGGAAATACTATGGCTACACCTTC	CASSLPSQGKYYGYTF
TRBV6-5	NA	NA	TRBJ2-3	TGTGCCAGCGGGCGGGGGCGGACAGATACGCAGTATTTT	CASGRGRTDTQYF
TRBV3-1/TRBV3-2	NA	NA	TRBJ1-6	TGTGCCAGTCACCATGGAAGATCACCCCTCCACTTT	CASHHGRSPLHF
TRBV5-5	NA	once	TRBJ1-1	TGTGCCAGCAGCTTATCGGGACGGGCGGGACCTGAAGCTTTCTTT	CASSLSGRAGPEAFF
TRBV11-2	NA	NA	TRBJ2-7	TGTGCCAGCAGCTTAAGTTTAGGGGGTCCCTACGAGCAGTACTTC	CASSLSLGGPYEQYF
TRBV2	NA	NA	TRBJ1-2	TGTGCCAGCAGCCGGGAGGGAGGATATAACTATGGCTACACCTTC	CASSREGGYNYGYTF
TRBV30	TRBD1	NA	TRBJ1-3	TGTGCCTGGAGCAAGGACAGGGTTGGTGGAAACACCATATATTTT	CAWSKDRVGGNTIYF
TRBV5-1	TRBD1	NA	TRBJ1-1	TGCGCCAGCAGCTTGGTTACAGGGGGGGCTGAAGCTTTCTTT	CASSLVTGGAEAFF
TRBV29-1	TRBD1	NA	TRBJ1-1	TGCAGCGTTGTGACAGGGGGGATCACTGAAGCTTTCTTT	CSVVTGGITEAFF
TRBV28	NA	NA	TRBJ1-1	TGTGCCAGCAGTTTATACGGCTCCGGGGGCTGGGGTGAAGCTTTCTTT	CASSLYGSGGWGEAFF
TRBV28	NA	NA	TRBJ1-1	TGTGCCAGCAGCTCTCAGGGGAGGAACACTGAAGCTTTCTTT	CASSSQGRNTEAFF
TRBV19	TRBD1	NA	TRBJ1-5	TGTGCCAGTAGCCTCGGGACAGGGGGCTATCAGCCCCAGCATTTT	CASSLGTGGYQPQHF
TRBV10-2	TRBD1	NA	TRBJ2-7	TGCGCCAGCATAGACAGGGCGGGCGAGCAGTACTTC	CASIDRAGEQYF
TRBV10-1	NA	NA	TRBJ2-7	NA	CASSTSTGQGADEQYF
TRBV4-3	NA	NA	TRBJ1-2	TGCGCCAGCAGCCCCACCCCGGGACTCAACTATGGCTACACCTTC	CASSPTPGLNYGYTF
TRBV19	TRBD2	NA	TRBJ2-4	TGTGCCAGTAGTATAACGGGGGGGCCACTAAACATTCAGTACTTC	CASSITGGPLNIQYF
TRBV2	NA	once	TRBJ1-6	TGTGCCAGCAGTGTAGACTCGTACAATTCACCCCTCCACTTT	CASSVDSYNSPLHF
TRBV5-6	NA	NA	TRBJ2-2	TGTGCCAGCAGCTTAGGGTCCATAAACACCGGGGAGCTGTTTTTT	CASSLGSINTGELFF
TRBV2	NA	NA	TRBJ2-1	TGTGCCAGCAGTGAAGCGGGCAGGGGAGGCAATGAGCAGTTCTTC	CASSEAGRGGNEQFF
TRBV18	NA	NA	TRBJ1-1	TGTGCCAGCTCACCACAGCCAGCACGGTTGGCTGAAGCTTTCTTT	CASSPQPARLAEAFF
TRBV7-2	NA	NA	TRBJ1-2	TGTGCCAGCAGCTCCCTGGGGGCGGGGATTAACTATGGCTACACCTTC	CASSSLGAGINYGYTF
TRBV19	NA	NA	TRBJ2-2	TGTGCCAGTAGTATAGTCACCCCGCGAGTCACCGGGGAGCTGTTTTTT	CASSIVTPRVTGELFF
TRBV27	NA	NA	TRBJ1-4	TGTGCCAGCAGTGCTCAAAGGGGGGGCGATAGAGAAAAACTGTTTTTT	CASSAQRGGDREKLFF